Listed below are T cell receptor beta chains from one sample, sequenced in a study of T cell clones after liver transplantation. TCRdb's copy holds only in-frame clones and misses some; the assay was immunoSEQ multiplex PCR. The sample lists more than 65,000 clones; 80% were seen once. This material consisted of CD4+ T cells from blood, taken 12 months after liver transplant. The receptors shown here come from a human patient who received a liver transplant. The graft donor may have contributed some T cells. Both conserved end residues are part of each CDR3. D genes are given only for firm matches.

TRBD1 TRBJ2-2 TRBV6-1 CASSVDRGRTGELFF
- TRBJ1-3 TRBV10-3 CAISELGGKDGNTIYF
TRBD1 TRBJ1-1 TRBV29-1 CSVEAKPTGTVEAFF
- TRBJ1-5 TRBV28 CASGPVSRFQPQHF
- TRBJ2-5 TRBV5-1 CASSLNTGGQETQYF
- TRBJ1-2 TRBV28 CASSSSRRIYGYTF
TRBD2 TRBJ2-7 TRBV28 CASSLPGGAATYEQYF
- TRBJ1-3 TRBV19 CASKDLSGNTIYF
TRBD2 TRBJ2-1 TRBV11-2 CASSSGGEPYNEQFF
- TRBJ1-4 TRBV28 CASSLDRSPTNEKLFF
- TRBJ2-1 TRBV7-9 CASSPPFRGIAYNEQFF
TRBD2 TRBJ2-3 TRBV12-5 CASGSGGSTDTQYF
TRBD1 TRBJ1-4 TRBV6-5 CASSRDREKLFF
- TRBJ2-7 TRBV5-1 CASSFEGVTSSIGPWEQYF
- TRBJ1-1 TRBV6-5 CASSYGGWGDTEAFF
- TRBJ2-2 TRBV5-1 CASSFTGTGELFF
- TRBJ1-2 TRBV25-1 CASSPSVAGYGYTF
- TRBJ2-1 TRBV10-3 CAISAGEGSGLVNEQFF